Included here is one T cell receptor beta chain sequence, with context. Authors' methods: Researchers report that nucleated cell counts were estimated from reference gene primer amplification. Profiled with immunoSEQ multiplex PCR; TCRdb holds only in-frame clones, not every one. V and J calls plus clone size are reproduced from that table; the DNA served to infer D and trimming. Here the sample spans 130,000 or so clones, under 90% being singletons. This entry comes from a study of blood T cell repertoires in COVID-19. About the study: Acute and convalescent COVID-19 samples came from the United States, Italy and Spain. In each case, the material was cDNA or gDNA derived from T cells, B-cell-depleted T cells, or PBMCs.

The CDR3 is 12 residues long. The V gene lost 9 bases and the J gene lost 3 bases, with 12 bases spanning the gap. This rearrangement joins TRBV23-1 to TRBJ2-7; maybe TRBD2 (6 bases). TRBV23-1 is designated an ORF whose function remains uncertain. The TCR was taken from a woman aged 70-85 years with acute or convalescent COVID-19. Source material: peripheral blood. The CDR3 loop reads CASRWGDYEQYV. The CDR3 bases are TGCGCCAGTAGATGGGGGGACTACGAGCAGTACGTC.